These 22 T cell receptor beta chains came from one sample sequenced in a study of radiotherapy plus CTLA-4 blockade in lung cancer. Clones were sequenced by immunoSEQ multiplex PCR, and TCRdb holds only the in-frame ones, with some missing. Among more than 90,000 clones listed, roughly 80% were seen once. This specimen was peripheral blood, taken from a patient treated with radiotherapy plus ipilimumab. These receptors were taken from a human donor with non-small cell lung cancer that progressed on radiotherapy plus ipilimumab.

The chain employs TRBV30 and TRBJ1-1; D unresolved. CDR1 is GTSNPN, CDR2 SVGIG, per germline (reference sequence). The CDR3 consists of 11 residues. V lost 2 bases and J 8 bases, leaving 9 bases between the germline ends. CDR3 sequence: CAWSKDLEAFF. CDR3 sequence (DNA): TGTGCCTGGAGTAAGGACTTAGAAGCTTTCTTT.

This chain uses TRBV6-5 with TRBJ1-3; a possible D gene is TRBD1 (5 bases). CDR3 length: 14 amino acids. Trimming left V 0 bases short and J 4 bases short, with 7 bases between. Germline V CDR1 and CDR2: MNHEY, SVGAGI. Here the CDR3 reads CASSYSGGGNTIYF. CDR3 nucleotide sequence: TGTGCCAGCAGTTACTCGGGGGGAGGAAACACCATATATTTT.

V gene TRBV5-1 combines with J gene TRBJ2-1; D is uncertain. CDR1 is SGHRS and CDR2 is YFSETQ in the germline V gene. CDR3 length: 15 amino acids. The V gene lost 1 base and the J gene lost 0 bases, with 8 bases spanning the gap. DNA of the CDR3: TGCGCCAGCAGCTTGAGGGCAAGCTCCTACAATGAGCAGTTCTTC. Amino acids: CASSLRASSYNEQFF.

Here the CDR3 DNA reads TGTGCCAGCAGTGGTCGGCAGGCGGTGGGCACTGAAGCTTTCTTT. Translated, it gives CASSGRQAVGTEAFF. The gene calls are TRBV6-1 and TRBJ1-1; D unclear. CDR3 length: 15 residues. Looked up from germline, CDR1 is MNHNS and CDR2 is SASEGT. Trimming stripped 4 bases from V and 4 bases from J, with 16 bases between.

The rearrangement uses TRBV27 and TRBJ1-2, with 8 bases matching TRBD1. The CDR3 consists of 14 residues. J was trimmed by 3 bases and V by 1 base; bases with no gene match: 1. Germline V lookup: CDR1 MNHEY, CDR2 SMNVEV (reference sequence). The CDR3 nucleotides are TGTGCCAGCAGTTTATGGACAGGGCACTATGGCTACACCTTC. The encoded protein is CASSLWTGHYGYTF.

This clone was observed a single time. This chain uses TRBV27 with TRBJ2-1, with D tentatively TRBD2 (5 bases). Trimming removed 7 bases from V and 0 bases from J, with 10 bases in between. Germline V gives CDR1 MNHEY, CDR2 SMNVEV (reference sequence). The CDR3 is 14 residues long. The CDR3 DNA reads TGTGCCAGCAAACTAGAAAGCTCCTACAATGAGCAGTTCTTC. Protein product: CASKLESSYNEQFF.

This clone was seen once. This rearrangement joins TRBV4-1 to TRBJ2-3; tentatively, D is TRBD2 (6 bases). Germline V gene sequence: CDR1 MGHRA, CDR2 YSYEKL. This CDR3 is 13 amino acids long. V shed 0 bases and J shed 6 bases, with 7 bases lying between them. CDR3 coding DNA: TGCGCCAGCAGCCAAGATCGGGGGGATACGCAGTATTTT. This encodes CASSQDRGDTQYF.

This clone occurred a few times. The chain carries TRBV6-6 and TRBJ1-1; possible D gene TRBD1, 6 bases. Germline V CDR1 and CDR2: MNHNY, SVGAGI (reference sequence). Trimming stripped 5 bases from V and 6 bases from J, with 19 bases between. There are 15 residues in the CDR3. DNA for the CDR3: TGTGCCAGCAGTAAACCTAACAGGGTAGGGGCTGAAGCTTTCTTT. Translation gives CASSKPNRVGAEAFF.

The V call is TRBV2, the J call TRBJ1-2, with TRBD1 matching over 9 bases. This CDR3 spans 15 amino acids. CDR1 is SNHLY, CDR2 FYNNEI, per germline. V gave up 6 bases and J gave up 4 bases; unmatched junction bases: 9. CDR3 DNA sequence: TGTGCCAGCAGGCCTCCGGGACAGGGCCTCTATGGCTACACCTTC. Its translation is CASRPPGQGLYGYTF.

The chain combines TRBV27 with TRBJ2-1; TRBD2 aligns across 10 bases. The CDR3 contains 16 residues. Germline-derived CDR1 and CDR2 are MNHEY and SMNVEV (reference sequence). With 5 bases clipped from V and 3 bases from J, the junction kept 7 bases outside the gene matches. The CDR3: CASSALLAGDYNEQFF. CDR3 nucleotides: TGTGCCAGCAGTGCCCTTCTAGCGGGAGACTACAATGAGCAGTTCTTC.

J is TRBJ2-3 and V is TRBV18; D ambiguous. Germline loops: CDR1 KGHSH, CDR2 LQKENI. This CDR3 is built from 15 residues. V was cut by 0 bases and J by 1 base, with 8 bases left in between. The CDR3 here is CASSPPRHRTDTQYF. The DNA for the CDR3 is TGTGCCAGCTCACCACCGCGACACCGCACAGATACGCAGTATTTT.

The V call is TRBV7-9, the J call TRBJ2-5; the D gene is possibly TRBD1 (7 bases). The CDR3 runs to 16 residues. Trimming shortened V by 2 bases and J by 1 base, and 14 bases separated the two germline ends. The germline V gene has CDR1 SEHNR and CDR2 FQNEAQ (reference sequence). The DNA of the CDR3 is TGTGCCAGCAGCTTAAATGGGCAGGGGGGCCAAGAGACCCAGTACTTC. It encodes CASSLNGQGGQETQYF.

This chain connects TRBV30 to TRBJ2-1; 11 bases agree with TRBD2. This CDR3 has 16 residues. The V gene end was trimmed by 6 bases and the J gene end by 2 bases; junction bases not matched to a gene: 9. Germline V gene sequence: CDR1 GTSNPN, CDR2 SVGIG (reference sequence). The CDR3 DNA follows: TGTGCCTGCCGTAGAAAGACTAGCGGGGCCTACAATGAGCAGTTCTTC. Its protein product is CACRRKTSGAYNEQFF.

This sequence joins TRBV27 and TRBJ1-1; D is possibly TRBD1 (5 bases). Per the germline V gene, CDR1 is MNHEY and CDR2 is SMNVEV (reference sequence). V lost 0 bases, J lost 5 bases, and 13 bases lay in between. This CDR3 is built from 15 residues. CDR3 in amino acids: CASSLSIGGETEAFF. DNA of the CDR3: TGTGCCAGCAGTTTATCGATCGGGGGAGAGACTGAAGCTTTCTTT.

The chain has TRBV2 and TRBJ2-6; 8 nucleotides line up with TRBD1. CDR1 is SNHLY and CDR2 is FYNNEI in the germline V gene. The CDR3 extends over 18 amino acids. The ends lost 5 bases at V and 0 bases at J; junction bases unmatched: 9. Here the CDR3 reads CASSPPGGLGSGANVLTF. DNA for the CDR3: TGTGCCAGCAGTCCTCCAGGGGGCCTTGGCTCTGGGGCCAACGTCCTGACTTTC.

This rearrangement joins TRBV19 to TRBJ2-1; TRBD2 matches 11 bases. The CDR3 has 14 residues. Germline V gives CDR1 LNHDA, CDR2 SQIVND (reference sequence). With V trimmed by 7 bases and J by 5 bases, 4 bases remained unmatched. For the CDR3, the DNA is TGTGCCAGTAAAAGACTAGCGGGAAACAATGAGCAGTTCTTC. Amino acid sequence: CASKRLAGNNEQFF.

V gene TRBV2 combines with J gene TRBJ2-1; 10 bases fit TRBD2. The CDR3 loop spans 14 amino acids. Losses at the gene ends were 7 bases for V and 7 bases for J; bases not matched to a gene: 7. Germline CDR1 SNHLY, CDR2 FYNNEI. The DNA for the CDR3 is TGTGCCAGCACCCCTAGCGGGGGACTGAATGAGCAGTTCTTC. As protein: CASTPSGGLNEQFF.

The gene calls are TRBV7-9 and TRBJ1-2, with D possibly matching TRBD1 (5 bases). Trimming took off 1 base at V and 6 bases at J, with 12 bases between the two ends. CDR3 length equals 14 residues. Germline CDR1 reads SEHNR; CDR2 reads FQNEAQ (reference sequence). CDR3 in amino acids: CASSLGTPGHGYTF. The CDR3 nucleotides read TGTGCCAGCAGCTTAGGGACACCCGGACATGGCTACACCTTC.

The CDR3 DNA sequence: TGTGCCAGCAGTGACTTCAGTGGAGATACGCAGTATTTT. Protein: CASSDFSGDTQYF. This chain joins TRBV2 and TRBJ2-3; D remains unclear. CDR1 and CDR2 (germline): SNHLY, FYNNEI. CDR3 length: 13 amino acids. V was shortened by 3 bases and J by 5 bases, with 9 bases between the two germline ends.

The rearrangement links TRBV11-2 to TRBJ1-1; D unresolved. This CDR3 has 11 residues. V was shortened by 5 bases and J by 7 bases, with 8 bases between the two germline ends. In germline, CDR1 is SGHAT, CDR2 FQNNGV. The CDR3 protein is CASSPWGEAFF. The CDR3 region has the DNA TGTGCCAGCAGCCCCTGGGGTGAAGCTTTCTTT.

The chain links TRBV5-1 to TRBJ2-7, with 7 bases that match TRBD1. CDR3 size: 15 residues. Germline-derived CDR1 and CDR2 are SGHRS and YFSETQ. After removal of 4 bases from V and 1 base from J, the junction contained 8 bases not matched to a gene. The CDR3 sequence is CASSNLGGQSYEQYF. For the CDR3, the DNA is TGCGCCAGCAGCAACCTAGGGGGACAGTCCTACGAGCAGTACTTC.

This clone showed up just once. The V call is TRBV7-2, the J call TRBJ1-5, with unresolved D. The CDR3 is made up of 15 amino acids. Trimming took off 3 bases at V and 3 bases at J, with 12 bases between the two ends. Germline values: CDR1 SGHTA, CDR2 FQGNSA. CDR3 loop: CASSFSSQNNQPQHF. The DNA of the CDR3 is TGTGCCAGCAGCTTCTCCTCCCAGAACAATCAGCCCCAGCATTTT.